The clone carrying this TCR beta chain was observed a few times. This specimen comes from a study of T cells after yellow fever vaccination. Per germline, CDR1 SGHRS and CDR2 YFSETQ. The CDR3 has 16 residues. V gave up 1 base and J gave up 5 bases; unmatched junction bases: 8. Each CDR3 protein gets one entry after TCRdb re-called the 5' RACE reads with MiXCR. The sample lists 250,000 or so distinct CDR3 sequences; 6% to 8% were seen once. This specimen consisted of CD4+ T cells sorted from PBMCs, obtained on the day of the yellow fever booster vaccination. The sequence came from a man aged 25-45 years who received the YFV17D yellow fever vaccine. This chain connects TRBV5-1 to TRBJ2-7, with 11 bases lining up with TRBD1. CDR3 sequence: CASSLPRGTGGDEQYF. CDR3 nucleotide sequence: TGCGCCAGCAGCTTGCCCCGGGGGACAGGGGGAGACGAGCAGTACTTC.